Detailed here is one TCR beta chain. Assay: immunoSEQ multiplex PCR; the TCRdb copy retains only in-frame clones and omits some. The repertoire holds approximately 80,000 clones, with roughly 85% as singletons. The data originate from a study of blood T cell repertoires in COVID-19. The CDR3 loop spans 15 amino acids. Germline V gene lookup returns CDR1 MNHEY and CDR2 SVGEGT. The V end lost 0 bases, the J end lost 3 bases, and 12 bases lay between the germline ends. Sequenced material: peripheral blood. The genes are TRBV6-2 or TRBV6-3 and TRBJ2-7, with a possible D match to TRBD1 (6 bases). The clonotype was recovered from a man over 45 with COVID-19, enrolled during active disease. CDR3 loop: CASSYSLRTDYEQYF. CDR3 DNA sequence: TGTGCCAGCAGTTACTCCCTGAGGACAGACTACGAGCAGTACTTC.